This T cell receptor (beta chain) originates from a study of T cell repertoires in cytomegalovirus infection. The table lists this clonotype with many counts. No antigen is known for it. Study-level findings and limits: The ex vivo response was dominated by HLA-C-restricted CMV-specific TCR beta clonotypes.

The CDR3 spans 15 residues. Trimming at V came to 6 bases and at J to 5 bases, leaving 5 bases not matched to a gene. Germline-derived CDR1 and CDR2 are MGHRA and YSYEKL. TCRdb reprocessed the reads with MiXCR, giving one entry per CDR3 protein. Of around 350,000 distinct CDR3 sequences in the sample, over 15% were seen once. This chain uses TRBV4-1 with TRBJ2-1; TRBD2 agrees at 12 bases. This clonotype was obtained from a human donor in good health (CMV status not recorded). Some clones in this sample may be carry-over from other donors' samples. Sequencing was carried out using PBMCs. CDR3 nucleotides: TGCGCCAGCAGACCCGGACTAGCGGGAAACAATGAGCAGTTCTTC. Translation gives CASRPGLAGNNEQFF.